The 17 T cell receptor beta chains below were found in one sample sequenced in a study of shared clonotypes between healthy human individuals. The assay was immunoSEQ multiplex PCR, and TCRdb's table has in-frame clones only and misses some. Of around 600,000 clones listed, approximately 95% are singletons. Naive CD8 cells lacked CD45RO, underwent positive selection for CCR7 and left out terminally differentiated effector memory CD45RA+ cells. The sample taken for sequencing was naive CD8+ T cells sorted from blood. These receptor sequences come from a woman younger than 45 in good health.

The V gene is TRBV4-1, the J gene TRBJ2-3, with no clear D. Germline loops: CDR1 MGHRA, CDR2 YSYEKL. Trimming left V 1 base short and J 0 bases short, with 11 bases between. The CDR3 loop spans 16 amino acids. In DNA, the CDR3 is TGCGCCAGCAGCCAAGTGGCAGGTTCAAGCACAGATACGCAGTATTTT. Translation: CASSQVAGSSTDTQYF.

The CDR3 region has the DNA TGCGCCAGCAGCCAAGTCGCGGGGGCCGAGCAGTACTTC. Translating gives CASSQVAGAEQYF. V is TRBV4-1 and J is TRBJ2-7; a weak D match, TRBD2 (7 bases). CDR3 length equals 13 residues. Germline loops: CDR1 MGHRA, CDR2 YSYEKL. Trimming took 1 base from V and 6 from J, leaving 10 bases between them.

This chain links TRBV15 with TRBJ2-1; 9 nucleotides line up with TRBD1. The trim removed 1 base at V and 7 bases at J, leaving 8 bases unmatched. The CDR3 sequence is 16 residues long. Per the germline V gene, CDR1 is LNHNV and CDR2 is YYDKDF (reference sequence). The CDR3 spells CATSRGPGQGGNEQFF. In nucleotides, the CDR3 is TGTGCCACCAGCAGAGGGCCGGGACAGGGAGGGAATGAGCAGTTCTTC.

The chain recombines TRBV5-4 with TRBJ2-1; D tentatively reads TRBD1 or TRBD2 (6 bases each). Germline values: CDR1 SGHNT, CDR2 YYREEE (reference sequence). Trimming removed 1 base from V and 8 bases from J, with 13 bases in between. The CDR3 has 14 amino acids. The CDR3 bases are TGTGCCAGCAGCTTGCGGGGGCTTGTGGATGAGCAGTTCTTC. It translates to CASSLRGLVDEQFF.

This chain joins TRBV27 and TRBJ2-7, with TRBD2 matching 7 bases. Germline loops: CDR1 MNHEY, CDR2 SMNVEV (reference sequence). The CDR3 length is 14 residues. The V segment lost 3 bases and the J segment 4 bases; nucleotides outside the gene matches: 6. The CDR3 protein is CASSFSGHAYEQYF. CDR3 sequence (DNA): TGTGCCAGCAGTTTTAGCGGGCATGCATACGAGCAGTACTTC.

The rearrangement uses TRBV2 and TRBJ2-7, with TRBD1 as a possible D gene (7 bases). The ends were cut back, 3 bases at V and 2 bases at J, with 14 bases in the middle. This CDR3 contains 15 residues. Germline assignment: CDR1 SNHLY and CDR2 FYNNEI. CDR3: CASSDSRGDPYEQYF. DNA for the CDR3: TGTGCCAGCAGTGACTCCAGGGGGGACCCCTACGAGCAGTACTTC.

This chain connects TRBV7-8 to TRBJ2-1, with D perhaps TRBD1 or TRBD2 (7 bases each). CDR1 and CDR2 from the germline V gene are SGHVS and FQNEAQ. Trimming shortened V by 4 bases and J by 3 bases, and 22 bases separated the two germline ends. The CDR3 runs to 18 residues. The DNA of the CDR3 is TGTGCCAGCAGCTCAGCGATCAGGGGGGGACTCCTCTACAATGAGCAGTTCTTC. Translated, it gives CASSSAIRGGLLYNEQFF.

CDR3 nucleotides: TGCGCCAGCAGTGAGTCGACAGGGGTCGAGCAGTACTTC. Residues: CASSESTGVEQYF. The chain combines TRBV10-1 with TRBJ2-7; 8 positions match TRBD1. The V gene end was trimmed by 0 bases and the J gene end by 6 bases; junction bases not matched to a gene: 1. The CDR3 sequence is 13 residues long. Germline assignment: CDR1 WNHNN and CDR2 SYGVQD (reference sequence).

The rearrangement links TRBV7-6 to TRBJ2-1; D possibly matches TRBD1 or TRBD2 (5 bases each). The germline V and J ends were trimmed by 3 bases and 1 base, with 13 bases remaining between them. CDR3 size: 16 residues. Germline CDR1 is SGHVS and CDR2 is FNYEAQ. CDR3 in DNA: TGTGCCAGCAGCTTGGGTGGGGACGGTTCCTACAATGAGCAGTTCTTC. This sequence encodes CASSLGGDGSYNEQFF.

The table lists this clone with a few counts. This rearrangement joins TRBV7-3 to TRBJ2-2; D may be TRBD2 (5 bases). Trimming removed 0 bases at V and 0 bases at J, with 5 bases between. The CDR3 has 15 residues. The germline CDR1 and CDR2 sequences are SGHTA and FQGTGA. The CDR3 loop reads CASSLTGANTGELFF. CDR3 nucleotides: TGTGCCAGCAGCTTAACGGGAGCGAACACCGGGGAGCTGTTTTTT.

This chain uses TRBV28 with TRBJ1-4, with 8 positions matching TRBD1. V lost 8 bases, J lost 7 bases, and 9 bases stayed unmatched. The germline CDR1 and CDR2 sequences are MDHEN and SYDVKM. The CDR3 is made up of 14 amino acids. The CDR3, as DNA: TGTGCCAGCTACTCCCCAGGGGGCGGTGAAAAACTGTTTTTT. Protein: CASYSPGGGEKLFF.

Comments on this clone: Other DNA sequences in the same sample also yield this CDR3. The chain links TRBV19 to TRBJ2-7, with no clear D. Germline V gives CDR1 LNHDA, CDR2 SQIVND (reference sequence). Trimming removed 2 bases from V and 0 bases from J, with 5 bases in between. This CDR3 spans 13 amino acids. The CDR3 DNA sequence: TGTGCCAGTAGTATATCAGACTCCTACGAGCAGTACTTC. Translation: CASSISDSYEQYF.

V gene TRBV19 combines with J gene TRBJ2-7; possibly TRBD2 for D (5 bases). Germline values: CDR1 LNHDA, CDR2 SQIVND (reference sequence). The CDR3 runs to 14 residues. V shed 8 bases and J shed 6 bases, with 20 bases lying between them. CDR3 amino acids: CASLGRGVSAEQYF. CDR3 bases: TGTGCCAGTCTAGGCCGGGGAGTTTCGGCCGAGCAGTACTTC.

The CDR3 DNA follows: TGTGCCAGCAGTTCCCCGGATAGGGGTGGGGATAATAGCAATCAGCCCCAGCATTTT. Protein sequence: CASSSPDRGGDNSNQPQHF. The V and J genes are TRBV28 and TRBJ1-5, with a weak D call TRBD1 (5 bases). The CDR3 is 19 residues long. Trimming pared 4 bases from V and 0 bases from J, leaving 22 bases between. In germline, CDR1 is MDHEN, CDR2 SYDVKM.

This sequence joins TRBV28 and TRBJ1-2; 7 bases are a match to TRBD1. Unmatched junction bases numbered 9, after V lost 5 bases and J lost 0 bases. This CDR3 has 16 amino acids. The V gene's germline CDR1 is MDHEN and CDR2 SYDVKM. The CDR3 coding sequence is TGTGCCAGCAGTCAGGAACTGGGGACAGCTAACTATGGCTACACCTTC. Protein: CASSQELGTANYGYTF.

The rearrangement joins TRBV27 to TRBJ2-7; no clear D. The length of the CDR3 is 13 residues. The V and J ends lost 6 bases and 5 bases respectively, with 14 bases between them. The germline gives CDR1 MNHEY, CDR2 SMNVEV (reference sequence). The CDR3 region is CASSPSRIDEQYF. The CDR3 coding sequence is TGTGCCAGCAGCCCTTCCAGAATCGACGAGCAGTACTTC.

This clone was counted a few times. The V gene is TRBV9, the J gene TRBJ1-1; D gene ambiguous. V lost 3 bases and J lost 6, with 9 bases in between. From germline, CDR1 is SGDLS and CDR2 YYNGEE. CDR3 length equals 12 residues. CDR3 coding DNA: TGTGCCAGCAGCGAGGACCTTTCTGAAGCTTTCTTT. Translated, it gives CASSEDLSEAFF.